This TCR beta chain is from a study of shared clonotypes between healthy human individuals. CDR1 LNHDA and CDR2 SQIVND come from the germline V gene (reference sequence). The V end lost 5 bases, the J end lost 4 bases, and 11 bases lay between the germline ends. This CDR3 is built from 13 residues. Comment on this clone: Its antigen is not identified.

Regarding the study as a whole: Even with large depth, rarefaction showed that sorted-subset sequencing was incomplete.

Roughly 200 ng DNA, about 28,000 T cell genomes, went into each sorted-subset replicate PCR. Original processing notes: ImmunoSEQ output held junction-only sequences without quality scores, so filtering differed. Using immunoSEQ multiplex PCR, the repertoire was profiled, and TCRdb retains in-frame clones only, with some absent. Clone size and V and J calls were adopted from that table, with D and trimming inferred from the DNA. The sample includes about 2.4 million clones, 93% seen only once; the top ten take 0.36%. The source of this sequence is a man aged 18 to 30 in good health. Some clones in this sample may be carry-over from other donors' samples. The chain couples TRBV19 to TRBJ1-2; possible D gene TRBD1, 6 bases. Sequenced material: naive CD4+ T cells from PBMCs. The subset here: CD45RA+ positively selected. The CDR3 reads CASSFGQSYGYTF. DNA of the CDR3: TGTGCCAGTAGTTTCGGACAGTCCTATGGCTACACCTTC. Supplemented by reference TRBV19 and TRBJ1-2, the full variable domain reads DGGITQSPKYLFRKEGQNVTLSCEQNLNHDAMYWYRQDPGQGLRLIYYSQIVNDFQKGDIAEGYSVSREKKESFPLTVTSAQKNPTAFYLCASSFGQSYGYTFGSGTRLTVV.